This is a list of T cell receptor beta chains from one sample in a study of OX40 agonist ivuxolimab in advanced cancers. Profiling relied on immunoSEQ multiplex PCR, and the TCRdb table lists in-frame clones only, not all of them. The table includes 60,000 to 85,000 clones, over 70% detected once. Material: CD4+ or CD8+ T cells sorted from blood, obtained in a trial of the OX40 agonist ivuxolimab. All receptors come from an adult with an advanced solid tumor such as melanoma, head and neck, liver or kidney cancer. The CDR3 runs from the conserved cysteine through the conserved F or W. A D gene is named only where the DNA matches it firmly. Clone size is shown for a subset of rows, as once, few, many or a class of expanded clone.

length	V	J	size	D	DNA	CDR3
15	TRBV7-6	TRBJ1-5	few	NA	TGTGCCAGCAGCTTAGGGCGACGGGGGGATCAGCCCCAGCATTTT	CASSLGRRGDQPQHF
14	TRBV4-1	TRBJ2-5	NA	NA	TGCGCCAGCAGCCAAATTGTGTTACAAGAGACCCAGTACTTC	CASSQIVLQETQYF
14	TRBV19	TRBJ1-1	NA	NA	TGTGCCAGTAGTATAGGTCGGCCGGACACTGAAGCTTTCTTT	CASSIGRPDTEAFF
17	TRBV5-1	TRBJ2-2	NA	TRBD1	TGCGCCAGCAGCCGGGATCCGGGACAGGGGGTAACCGGGGAGCTGTTTTTT	CASSRDPGQGVTGELFF
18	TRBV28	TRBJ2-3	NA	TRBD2	TGTGCCAGCAGTTTAGTTACAGCGGGAGGTGGAGAAAAGGATACGCAGTATTTT	CASSLVTAGGGEKDTQYF
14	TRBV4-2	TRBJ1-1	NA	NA	TGTGCCAGCAGCCCCTCGACTTTATTCACTGAAGCTTTCTTT	CASSPSTLFTEAFF
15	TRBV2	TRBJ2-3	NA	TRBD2	TGTGCCAGCAGCCAACAGGGACTAGTCACAGATACGCAGTATTTT	CASSQQGLVTDTQYF
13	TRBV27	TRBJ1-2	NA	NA	TGTGCCAGCAGCCGTCTTGGGACCTATGGCTACACCTTC	CASSRLGTYGYTF
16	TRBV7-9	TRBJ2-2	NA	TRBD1	TGTGCCAGCAGCTGGACAGGGGGCGCGGTTGCCGGGGAGCTGTTTTTT	CASSWTGGAVAGELFF
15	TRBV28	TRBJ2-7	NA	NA	TGTGCCAGCAGTCTCCCGAGGGAAGGCGGCTACGAGCAGTACTTC	CASSLPREGGYEQYF
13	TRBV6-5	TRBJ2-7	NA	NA	TGTGCCAGCAGTAGGGGTGGGCGGTACGAGCAGTACTTC	CASSRGGRYEQYF
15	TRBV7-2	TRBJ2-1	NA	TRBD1	TGTGCCAGCAGCACCGGGACAGGGCATTACAATGAGCAGTTCTTC	CASSTGTGHYNEQFF
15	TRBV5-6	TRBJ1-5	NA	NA	TGTGCCAGCAGCCCGGGACGATTTAGCAATCAGCCCCAGCATTTT	CASSPGRFSNQPQHF
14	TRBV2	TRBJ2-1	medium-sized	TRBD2	TGTGCCAGCAGGGGACTAGCGGAATACAATGAGCAGTTCTTC	CASRGLAEYNEQFF
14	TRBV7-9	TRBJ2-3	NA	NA	TGTGCCAGCAGCTTAGGCGTTGGGACAGATACGCAGTATTTT	CASSLGVGTDTQYF
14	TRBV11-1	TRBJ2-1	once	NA	TGTGCCAGCAGCTTACAAAAGGGGCCCAATGAGCAGTTCTTC	CASSLQKGPNEQFF
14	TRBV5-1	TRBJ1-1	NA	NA	TGCGCCAGCAGCTCCGGGAGCCCGGACACTGAAGCTTTCTTT	CASSSGSPDTEAFF
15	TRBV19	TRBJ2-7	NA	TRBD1	TGTGCCAGTAGTATGGGGACAGGGGGCTCCTACGAGCAGTACTTC	CASSMGTGGSYEQYF
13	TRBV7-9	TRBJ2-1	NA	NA	TGTGCCAGCAGCCTAATGTGGGGGATTGAGCAGTTCTTC	CASSLMWGIEQFF
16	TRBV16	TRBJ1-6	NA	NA	TGTGCCAGCACTCCAACCCGCAGTGCTTTCCAATCACCCCTCCACTTT	CASTPTRSAFQSPLHF
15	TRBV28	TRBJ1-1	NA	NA	TGTGCCAGCAGGTCGGGGGGGGCGAGGGACACTGAAGCTTTCTTT	CASRSGGARDTEAFF
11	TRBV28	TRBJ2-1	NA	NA	TGTGCCAGCAGTTTCTTCAATGAGCAGTTCTTC	CASSFFNEQFF
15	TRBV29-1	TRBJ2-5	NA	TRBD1	TGCAGCGTTGAAGAGGCCAGGGGGCTGTTGAAGACCCAGTACTTC	CSVEEARGLLKTQYF
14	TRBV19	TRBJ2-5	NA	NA	TGTGCCAGTAGTATAGCAGCGAGCGGCGGGACCCAGTACTTC	CASSIAASGGTQYF
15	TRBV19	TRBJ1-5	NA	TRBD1	TGTGCCAGTAGTACCCAGGGGGCAGGTAATCAGCCCCAGCATTTT	CASSTQGAGNQPQHF
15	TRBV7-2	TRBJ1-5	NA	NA	TGTGCCAGCAGCTTAGTGGGATTTAGCAATCAGCCCCAGCATTTT	CASSLVGFSNQPQHF
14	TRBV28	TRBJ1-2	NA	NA	TGTGCCAGCAGTTTAGGGGCAACTCTATACGGCTACACCTTC	CASSLGATLYGYTF
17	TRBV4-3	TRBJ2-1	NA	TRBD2	TGCGCCAGCAGCCAAGAACTGCGGGGGGGATCCTACAATGAGCAGTTCTTC	CASSQELRGGSYNEQFF
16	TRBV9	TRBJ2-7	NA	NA	TGTGCCAGCAGCGCCCTAGAATCCTCTTTACGCTACGAGCAGTACTTC	CASSALESSLRYEQYF
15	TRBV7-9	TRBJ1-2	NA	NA	TGTGCCAGCAGCGGGCAGAGAAAGGCGTCTGGCGGCTACACCTTC	CASSGQRKASGGYTF
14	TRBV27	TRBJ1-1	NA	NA	TGTGCCAGCAGTTTTTCCGGGATGAACACTGAAGCTTTCTTT	CASSFSGMNTEAFF
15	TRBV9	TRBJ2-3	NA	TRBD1	TGTGCCAGCAGCGTAGCAGGACAGGGGCGATATACGCAGTATTTT	CASSVAGQGRYTQYF
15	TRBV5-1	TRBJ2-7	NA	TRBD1	TGCGCCAGCACCCCGACCTCCGGGACAGGGGGCGAGCAGTACTTC	CASTPTSGTGGEQYF
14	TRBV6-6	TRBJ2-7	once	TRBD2	TGTGCCAGCAGCGTGTCTAGCGGATCCTACGAGCAGTACTTC	CASSVSSGSYEQYF
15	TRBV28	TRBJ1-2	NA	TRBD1	TGTGCCAGCAGTTCAGGGGGCGCCCAAGCGCCTGGCTACACCTTC	CASSSGGAQAPGYTF
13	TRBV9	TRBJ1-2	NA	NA	TGTGCCAGCAGTCCCGAAGAAAGCTATGGCTACACCTTC	CASSPEESYGYTF
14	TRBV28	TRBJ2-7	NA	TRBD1	TGTGCCAGCAGCTTAGGAACAGGGGCCTACGAGCAGTACTTC	CASSLGTGAYEQYF
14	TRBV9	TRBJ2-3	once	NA	TGTGCCAGCAGCGGGGAGATTAGCACAGATACGCAGTATTTT	CASSGEISTDTQYF
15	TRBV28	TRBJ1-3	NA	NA	TGTGCCAGCAGTACTCTGTTGGGCTCTGGAAACACCATATATTTT	CASSTLLGSGNTIYF
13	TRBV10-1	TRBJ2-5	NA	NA	TGCGCCAGCGGCCAGTCGCTAGGCGAGACCCAGTACTTC	CASGQSLGETQYF
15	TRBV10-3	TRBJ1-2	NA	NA	TGTGCCATCAGTGAGTCGGCAGGAACTAACTATGGCTACACCTTC	CAISESAGTNYGYTF
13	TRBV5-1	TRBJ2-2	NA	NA	TGCGCCAGCAGTAATATGGAAACCGGGGAGCTGTTTTTT	CASSNMETGELFF
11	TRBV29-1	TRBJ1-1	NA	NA	TGCAGCGTTGCGGTCAGTTCTGAAGCTTTCTTT	CSVAVSSEAFF
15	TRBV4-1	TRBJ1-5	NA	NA	TGCGCCAGCAGTAACGTAGCTAAAGTGGTTCAGCCCCAGCATTTT	CASSNVAKVVQPQHF
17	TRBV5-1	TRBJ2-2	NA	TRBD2	TGCGCCAGCAGCTTGGTTCCTAGCGGGTCGAACACCGGGGAGCTGTTTTTT	CASSLVPSGSNTGELFF
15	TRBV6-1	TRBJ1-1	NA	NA	TGTGCCAGCAGAACGGGGGGCTGGCCGAACACTGAAGCTTTCTTT	CASRTGGWPNTEAFF
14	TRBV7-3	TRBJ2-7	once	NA	TGTGCCAGCAGCCGAGCAGGGACGGGCTACGAGCAGTACTTC	CASSRAGTGYEQYF
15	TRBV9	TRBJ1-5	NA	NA	TGTGCCAGCAGCCCAGAGGGGCGGCCAAATCAGCCCCAGCATTTT	CASSPEGRPNQPQHF
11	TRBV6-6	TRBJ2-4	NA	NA	TGTGCCAGCTCACCCAAAAACATTCAGTACTTC	CASSPKNIQYF
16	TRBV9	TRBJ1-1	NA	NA	TGTGCCAGCAGCCCGCGGGAGGGAGGCACCGGCACTGAAGCTTTCTTT	CASSPREGGTGTEAFF
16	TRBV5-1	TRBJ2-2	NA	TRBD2	TGCGCCAGCAGGCGACTAGCGGGAGTTCAAACCGGGGAGCTGTTTTTT	CASRRLAGVQTGELFF
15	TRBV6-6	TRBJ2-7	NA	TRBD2	TGTGCCAGCAGTATCGGGACTAGCGGCGACAGGGAGCAGTACTTC	CASSIGTSGDREQYF
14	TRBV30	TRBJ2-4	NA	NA	TGTGCCTGGACCGGGACTCAGGGTGCAGGGGTTCAGTACTTC	CAWTGTQGAGVQYF
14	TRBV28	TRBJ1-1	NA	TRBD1	TGTGCCAGCAGTTTCGACAGGGGGCGAACTGAAGCTTTCTTT	CASSFDRGRTEAFF
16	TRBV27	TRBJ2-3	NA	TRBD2	TGTGCCAGCAGTTTATTGGGGCGGGAGTCACCAGATACGCAGTATTTT	CASSLLGRESPDTQYF
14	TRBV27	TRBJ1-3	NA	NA	TGTGCCAGCAGTTTGAAGGGTAACGGAAACACCATATATTTT	CASSLKGNGNTIYF
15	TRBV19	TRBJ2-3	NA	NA	TGTGCCATCCCCGGGGGAATGGATTACACAGATACGCAGTATTTT	CAIPGGMDYTDTQYF
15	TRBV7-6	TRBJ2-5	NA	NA	TGTGCCAGCGGAAGAACTAGTGCTACCCAAGAGACCCAGTACTTC	CASGRTSATQETQYF